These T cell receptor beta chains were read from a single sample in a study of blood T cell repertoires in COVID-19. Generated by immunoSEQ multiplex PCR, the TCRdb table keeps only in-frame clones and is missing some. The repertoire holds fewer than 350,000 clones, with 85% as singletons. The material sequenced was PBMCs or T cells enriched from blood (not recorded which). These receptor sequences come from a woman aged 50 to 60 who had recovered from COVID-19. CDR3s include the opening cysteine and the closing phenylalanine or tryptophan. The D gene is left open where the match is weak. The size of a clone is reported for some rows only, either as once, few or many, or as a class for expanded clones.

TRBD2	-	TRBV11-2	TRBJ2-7	TGTGCCAGCAGCCCGCTGGGAGTGGGGAGCGGGGGGACGTCCTACGAGCAGTACTTC	CASSPLGVGSGGTSYEQYF
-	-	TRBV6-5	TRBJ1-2	TGTGCCAGCATTGTGGGACACCTCTCTAACTATGGCTACACCTTC	CASIVGHLSNYGYTF
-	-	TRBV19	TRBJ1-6	TGTGCCAGTAGTATGTCCAGGGCGAATTCACCCCTCCACTTT	CASSMSRANSPLHF
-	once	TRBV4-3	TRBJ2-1	TGCGCCAGCAGCCAAGCGGGGAGATACAATGAGCAGTTCTTC	CASSQAGRYNEQFF
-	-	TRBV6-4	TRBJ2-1	TGTGCCAGCAGTGACGGGCCTCAGAAAAATGAGCAGTTCTTC	CASSDGPQKNEQFF
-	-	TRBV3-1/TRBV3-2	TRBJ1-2	TGTGCCAGCAGCCCGCCAGGGATTAATGGCTACACCTTC	CASSPPGINGYTF
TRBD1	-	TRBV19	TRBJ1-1	TGTGCCAGTAGTCAACAACAGGGGAGCGGAGCTTTCTTT	CASSQQQGSGAFF
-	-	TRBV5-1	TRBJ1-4	TGCGCCAGCAGCTGGGGATTTGGGGGGGAAGGTGAAAAACTGTTTTTT	CASSWGFGGEGEKLFF
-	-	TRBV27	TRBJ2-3	TGTGCCAGCAGTTTAGGGCGGGGCACAGATACGCAGTATTTT	CASSLGRGTDTQYF
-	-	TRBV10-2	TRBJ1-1	TGCGCCAGCACCCATATCAGGGATGACACTGAAGCTTTCTTT	CASTHIRDDTEAFF
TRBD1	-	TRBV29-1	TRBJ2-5	TGCAGCGTTGATAAGACAGGGGGCGAGACCCAGTACTTC	CSVDKTGGETQYF
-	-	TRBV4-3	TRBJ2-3	TGCGCCAGCAGCCAAGACGGCACAGATACGCAGTATTTT	CASSQDGTDTQYF